These 2 T cell receptor beta chains share one sample of origin, sequenced in a study of T cell clonality in common variable immunodeficiency. Clones were read by immunoSEQ multiplex PCR, and TCRdb kept only the in-frame ones, dropping some. The data show 51,000 or so clones, with none appearing a single time. Sequences were obtained from peripheral blood mononuclear cells. The receptor set was obtained from a person between 18 and 75 years old in good health.

CDR3 residues: CASSLAAGAADTQYF. Incomplete CDR3 DNA: TGTGCCAGCAGCTTAGCGGCGGGAGCGGCAGATACG. The rearrangement uses TRBV11-3 and TRBJ2-3; 7 nucleotides line up with TRBD2. The read ends 3 residues shy of where the CDR3 ends; the end is completed using the germline J gene. The junction had 5 bases not matched to a gene; V was cut back by 1 base and J by 4 bases. The germline V gene encodes CDR1 SGHNT and CDR2 YENEEA. The CDR3 has 15 residues.

This clone was counted many times. The CDR3 is cut off 3 residues early in the read; its end comes from the germline J gene. The J gene is TRBJ2-2, the V gene TRBV18; a weak D match, TRBD2 (6 bases). Trimming took 0 bases from V and 1 from J, leaving 9 bases between them. Germline CDR1 reads KGHSH; CDR2 reads LQKENI. The CDR3 has 16 residues. The CDR3 sequence: CASSPPTGGNTGELFF. The covered CDR3 bases are TGTGCCAGCTCACCACCGACCGGGGGGAACACCGGGGAG.